This is a list of T cell receptor beta chains from one sample in a study of blood T cell repertoires in COVID-19. Measured with immunoSEQ multiplex PCR; TCRdb has only the in-frame clones, and not every one. The sample contains roughly 140,000 clones, over 80% of which appear only once. The sample was PBMCs or T cells enriched from blood (not recorded which). All receptors come from a man aged 55 to 70 who had recovered from COVID-19. Each CDR3 is given with its conserved first and last residue. A D gene is named only where the DNA matches it firmly. Clone size is stated in some rows and not others, as once, few, many or a class when expanded.

>.|TRBJ1-1|TRBV19|once
CASSIDVNTEAFF
TGTGCCAGTAGTATAGACGTGAACACTGAAGCTTTCTTT
>.|TRBJ2-1|TRBV9|.
CASSVSRGGNEQFF
TGTGCCAGCAGCGTATCTAGGGGAGGCAATGAGCAGTTCTTC
>TRBD1|TRBJ1-1|TRBV18|.
CASSPLGTGSTEAFF
TGTGCCAGCTCACCACTCGGGACAGGGAGCACTGAAGCTTTCTTT
>TRBD2|TRBJ2-3|TRBV7-6|.
CASSPSGRASTDTQYF
TGTGCCAGCAGCCCCTCGGGGAGGGCGAGCACAGATACGCAGTATTTT
>TRBD1|TRBJ1-2|TRBV29-1|.
CSAGWTGDSGYTF
TGCAGCGCCGGGTGGACAGGGGACAGTGGCTACACCTTC
>TRBD1|TRBJ1-5|TRBV5-8|.
CASSGGQGFSQPQHF
TGTGCCAGCAGCGGGGGACAGGGGTTCAGTCAGCCCCAGCATTTT
>.|TRBJ2-7|TRBV29-1|.
CSVVGGQTYEQYF
TGCAGCGTTGTGGGGGGTCAAACCTACGAGCAGTACTTC
>.|TRBJ1-5|TRBV7-2|.
CASSLSQGSLGHF
TGTGCCAGCAGCTTATCCCAGGGATCGTTGGGGCATTTT
>TRBD1|TRBJ2-7|TRBV28|.
CASSPPTGASYEQYF
TGTGCCAGCAGCCCGCCGACAGGGGCTTCCTACGAGCAGTACTTC
>TRBD1|TRBJ1-2|TRBV7-8|.
CASSPSGTGGVYGYTF
TGTGCCAGCAGCCCCAGTGGTACAGGGGGCGTCTATGGCTACACCTTC
>.|TRBJ1-2|TRBV4-1|once
CASSQEGTPLGYGYTF
TGCGCCAGCAGCCAAGAAGGGACACCGCTGGGCTATGGCTACACCTTC
>TRBD2|TRBJ2-7|TRBV28|.
CASKNSGSYEQYF
TGTGCCAGCAAAAATAGCGGGAGCTACGAGCAGTACTTC
>TRBD1|TRBJ2-7|TRBV15|.
CATSTQTGNPYEQYF
TGTGCCACCAGCACCCAGACAGGGAACCCCTACGAGCAGTACTTC
>TRBD2|TRBJ2-1|TRBV11-1|.
CASSLIRLASGTEQFF
TGTGCCAGCAGCTTAATCAGGTTGGCTAGCGGGACCGAGCAGTTCTTC
>.|TRBJ1-4|TRBV28|.
CASSSPGGGREKLFF
TGTGCCAGCAGTTCCCCGGGAGGAGGGAGGGAAAAACTGTTTTTT
>.|TRBJ2-7|TRBV9|many
CASSVAQAGYEQYF
TGTGCCAGCAGCGTAGCCCAGGCGGGTTACGAGCAGTACTTC
>.|TRBJ2-1|TRBV25-1|.
CASSALATNNEQFF
TGTGCCAGCAGTGCTCTAGCGACCAACAATGAGCAGTTCTTC
>.|TRBJ2-7|TRBV6-1|.
CASSEAGGEYEQYF
TGTGCCAGCAGTGAAGCCGGCGGGGAGTACGAGCAGTACTTC
>.|TRBJ1-2|TRBV27|.
CASSLGGDYGYTF
TGTGCCAGCAGTTTAGGGGGGGACTATGGCTACACCTTC
>.|TRBJ1-2|TRBV19|.
CASSIGGGDGNYGYTF
TGTGCCAGTAGTATAGGAGGAGGGGATGGCAACTATGGCTACACCTTC
>.|TRBJ2-1|TRBV28|.
CASSFGSPGEQFF
TGTGCCAGCAGTTTCGGGTCCCCCGGGGAGCAGTTCTTC
>TRBD2|TRBJ2-3|TRBV6-4|once
CASSDVAGPTDTQYF
TGTGCCAGCAGCGATGTAGCGGGGCCCACAGATACGCAGTATTTT
>TRBD2|TRBJ2-1|TRBV29-1|.
CSVGRAGESYNEQFF
TGCAGCGTTGGGAGAGCGGGGGAGTCCTACAATGAGCAGTTCTTC
>.|TRBJ2-2|TRBV9|.
CASSLQEIPGELFF
TGTGCCAGCAGCTTACAGGAGATCCCCGGGGAGCTGTTTTTT
>TRBD1|TRBJ1-4|TRBV6-5|.
CATNGAPDRAKLFF
TGTGCCACCAACGGGGCACCGGACAGGGCTAAACTGTTTTTT
>TRBD1|TRBJ1-3|TRBV5-1|.
CASSRTGGSGNTIYF
TGCGCCAGCAGCCGAACAGGGGGATCTGGAAACACCATATATTTT
>TRBD1|TRBJ2-1|TRBV6-5|.
CASSYQQGLDEQFF
TGTGCCAGCAGTTATCAACAGGGGCTCGATGAGCAGTTCTTC
>TRBD1|TRBJ2-7|TRBV7-9|.
CASSLDRGVSYEQYF
TGTGCCAGCAGCCTGGACAGGGGGGTATCCTACGAGCAGTACTTC
>.|TRBJ1-5|TRBV27|.
CASSLSSGEFGQPQHF
TGTGCCAGCAGTTTATCGTCCGGGGAGTTTGGTCAGCCCCAGCATTTT
>.|TRBJ2-3|TRBV29-1|.
CSVVGGQDTQYF
TGCAGCGTTGTAGGAGGGCAGGATACGCAGTATTTT
>.|TRBJ2-3|TRBV7-9|.
CASTRTRGTSHSTDTQYF
TGTGCCAGCACCCGGACCCGGGGGACTTCTCATAGCACAGATACGCAGTATTTT
>.|TRBJ2-7|TRBV13|.
CASSLVSRDEQYF
TGTGCCAGCAGCTTAGTCAGTCGGGACGAGCAGTACTTC
>TRBD2|TRBJ2-7|TRBV6-1|.
CASSEALGGGGTYEQYF
TGTGCCAGCAGTGAAGCGCTAGGCGGGGGGGGCACCTACGAGCAGTACTTC
>.|TRBJ2-1|TRBV9|.
CASSEAPLGSSYNEQFF
TGTGCCAGCAGCGAGGCCCCCTTGGGGAGCTCCTACAATGAGCAGTTCTTC
>TRBD1|TRBJ1-1|TRBV3-1/TRBV3-2|.
CASSRQGGTEAFF
TGTGCCAGCAGCCGCCAGGGGGGCACTGAAGCTTTCTTT
>.|TRBJ1-1|TRBV10-3|.
CAISDPGNPNTEAFF
TGTGCCATCAGTGACCCCGGGAACCCGAACACTGAAGCTTTCTTT
>.|TRBJ1-5|TRBV18|.
CASSPTRERNQPQHF
TGTGCCAGCTCACCAACCCGGGAGAGGAATCAGCCCCAGCATTTT
>TRBD2|TRBJ2-5|TRBV6-5|few
CASRLSGDQETQYF
TGTGCCAGCAGGCTTAGCGGGGACCAAGAGACCCAGTACTTC
>.|TRBJ1-6|TRBV7-9|.
CASSLSSSPLHF
TGTGCCAGCAGCTTATCGAGTTCACCCCTCCACTTT
>TRBD1|TRBJ1-2|TRBV12-3/TRBV12-4|.
CASSSWTGNGYTF
TGTGCCAGCAGTTCCTGGACAGGGAATGGCTACACCTTC
>TRBD1|TRBJ1-4|TRBV24-1|.
CATSDSGQGLFF
TGTGCCACCAGTGATTCTGGACAGGGACTGTTTTTT
>TRBD2|TRBJ2-7|TRBV2|.
CASSPFAGLAGAEQYF
TGTGCCAGCAGCCCCTTCGCGGGACTAGCGGGAGCCGAGCAGTACTTC
>TRBD2|TRBJ2-1|TRBV7-6|.
CASSRRGGTSGGPTGEQFF
TGTGCCAGCAGCCGCAGGGGTGGGACTAGCGGGGGCCCGACGGGTGAGCAGTTCTTC